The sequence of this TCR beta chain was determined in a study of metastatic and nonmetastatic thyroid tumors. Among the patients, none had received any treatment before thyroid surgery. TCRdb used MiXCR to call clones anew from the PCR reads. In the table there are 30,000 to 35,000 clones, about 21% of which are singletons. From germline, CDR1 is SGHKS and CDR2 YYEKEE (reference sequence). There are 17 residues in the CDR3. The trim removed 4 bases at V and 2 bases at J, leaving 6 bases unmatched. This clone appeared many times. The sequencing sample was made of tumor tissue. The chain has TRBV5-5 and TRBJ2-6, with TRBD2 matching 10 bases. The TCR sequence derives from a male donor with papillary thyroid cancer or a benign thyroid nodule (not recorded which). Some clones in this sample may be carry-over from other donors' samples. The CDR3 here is CASSVSGRWAGANVLTF. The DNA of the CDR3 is TGTGCCAGCAGCGTTAGCGGGAGGTGGGCTGGGGCCAACGTCCTGACTTTC.